Described below is a single T cell receptor beta chain sequence and its context. As yet, its antigen is unknown. This specimen belongs to a study of post-analysis software for immune sequencing data. Study-wide findings and caveats: Relative to controls, patients had a few TRBV segments at higher frequency, with TRBV5-6, TRBV5-1 and TRBV20-1 among these.

cDNA libraries for TCR beta contained unique molecular identifiers. From the PCR reads, TCRdb called clonotypes with MiXCR, one entry per CDR3 protein. This sample yields 350,000 to 450,000 distinct CDR3 sequences, of which less than 40% are seen a single time; around 15% belongs to the top ten. This CDR3 is 13 amino acids long. Trimming stripped 3 bases from V and 2 bases from J, with 7 bases between. Germline-derived CDR1 and CDR2 are LNHNV and YYDKDF (reference sequence). V usage is TRBV15 and J usage is TRBJ2-5; D is uncertain. The receptor's source is a girl between 10 and 17 years old with multiple sclerosis. Sequenced sample: blood. As DNA, the CDR3 is TGTGCCACCAGCAGGTTTGTGCAAGAGACCCAGTACTTC. Its translation: CATSRFVQETQYF.